This T cell receptor (beta chain) is from a study of T cell changes during pregnancy in multiple sclerosis. Produced via immunoSEQ multiplex PCR; TCRdb's table is partial and in-frame only. The sample lists under 80,000 clones, 90% to 95% seen once, with approximately 0.45% in the top ten. Specimen: CD4+ T cells from peripheral blood mononuclear cells, collected in the second trimester of pregnancy. This sequence originates from a female donor with multiple sclerosis, enrolled in a pregnancy study.

This CDR3 is CASSLGGIQYF. The CDR3 coding sequence is TGTGCCAGCAGCTTAGGAGGCATTCAGTACTTC. V and J are TRBV7-6 and TRBJ2-4; D uncertain. V was pared by 1 base and J by 9 bases, with 4 bases between. The CDR3 extends over 11 amino acids. The germline V gene encodes CDR1 SGHVS and CDR2 FNYEAQ.